This paragraph reports one T cell receptor beta chain. Its antigen target is currently unknown. Per-base quality was not reported, and no clone a single base away is much larger than it. After removal of 0 bases from V and 7 bases from J, the junction retains 20 bases not matched to a gene. CDR1 LGHDT and CDR2 YNNKEL were looked up in the germline V gene (reference sequence). The cysteine opens and the phenylalanine closes a CDR3 of 20 amino acids. Kept here is only the CDR3 DNA, which spans 60 bases and is read in frame from base 1. The CDR3 regions of human TCRbeta chains were analyzed by immunosequencing. Concerning the study's data processing: TCRs in the repertoires were compared against a reference library of SARS-CoV-2-specific TCRs that had been generated with the MIRA antigen-specificity platform. Breadth was defined as the fraction of unique TCRs that were SARS-CoV-2-associated. Depth was defined as the fraction of total T cells that were SARS-CoV-2-associated. Using the MIRA data, every spike-specific TCR was mapped to the spike region that the TCR reacted to and assigned to either a CD4 or a CD8 class. Log10-transformed breadth and depth values were compared by one-way ANOVA with Sidak's multiple comparisons tests. In TCRdb, the immuneACCESS table is reduced to in-frame sequences with V and J assigned. These tables do not hold every clone; where another copy was compared, an unresolved V gene accounts for under half, and the others remain unexplained. Clonal size and the V and J genes are those of that table, whereas D and trimming came from the DNA. This sample holds roughly 160,000 clones; roughly 85% were observed only once. Less than 1.3% of the sample lies in the top ten.

The data are from a study of T cell responses to AZD1222 COVID-19 vaccine (dated by TCRdb to the early 2020s). The study in broad terms: TCR sequencing covered more than 230 trial participants: 200 to 210 given two doses of AZD1222 and 26 given two doses of MenACWY control vaccine. Enrollment into the trials was organized by age into subgroups of 18-55, 56-69 and 70-plus years, and those subgroups contained roughly 150, 30 and 60 TCR-sequenced participants, respectively.

Reading the label with the study, this specimen's time point is: about 28 days (+/-7) after the second vaccine dose. AZD1222 recipients with second doses at about 4 weeks or about 12 weeks were pooled, because spike-specific TCR depth and breadth did not differ between schedules. Vaccinee samples were obtained from the UK trials COV001 and COV002, which included a single-blind randomized controlled phase 2/3 trial of AZD1222 (ChAdOx1 nCoV-19) in healthy adults. For TCRbeta chain sequencing, PBMC samples were collected from trial participants at day 0 and at day 28 after the second dose. Points the paper makes about the study in general: Reportedly, almost half of the unique spike-specific TCRs recognized epitopes lying outside the regions that are mutated in the B.1.351 and B.1.1.7 variants. Vaccine-associated CD4 TCRs spanned the whole spike protein, with dominant responses in regions 160-218 and 743-854. Spike-specific TCR breadth and depth rose significantly after two AZD1222 doses compared with day 0 and with MenACWY recipients. No day 14 peak-response samples were available, so repertoires were characterized only after the peak T cell response. Participants were mostly white British, with more females than males. The authors suggested clonal diversity may have been underestimated. The 56-69-year group was small, and its depth increase did not reach significance, likely because of low power. Conclusions about previously exposed vaccinees are limited, since just five to seven AZD1222 recipients were seropositive for SARS-CoV-2 at baseline.

The V gene is TRBV3-1 (or the pseudogene TRBV3-2) and the J gene is TRBJ2-1, and TRBD2 aligns with 8 junction nucleotides. The receptor was derived from an adult who received the AZD1222 COVID-19 vaccine. The source material was peripheral blood, sampled 28 days after the second AZD1222 dose. The CDR3 region reads CASSQDSEPSNSGVGNEQFF. The nucleotide sequence reads as follows: TGTGCCAGCAGCCAAGATTCAGAGCCATCAAATAGCGGGGTCGGGAATGAGCAGTTCTTC.